A selection of T cell receptor beta chains follows, all from one sample in a study of T cell responses to AZD1222 COVID-19 vaccine. Libraries were prepared by immunoSEQ multiplex PCR; TCRdb keeps only in-frame clonotypes and omits some of them. The sample lists over 120,000 clones, approximately 90% occurring once. Here the sequenced sample was peripheral blood, taken on day 0 of AZD1222 vaccination. These receptors were collected from an adult in good health. CDR3s include the opening cysteine and the closing phenylalanine or tryptophan. D genes are given only for firm matches. Clone size is not always given. Where it is, it says once, few, many or a class for expanded clones.

d_gene,abundance,j_gene,v_gene,CDR3nt,CDR3aa
-,-,TRBJ2-7,TRBV5-1,TGCGCCAGCAGCTTGGACCCGACGATATACGAGCAGTACTTC,CASSLDPTIYEQYF
-,-,TRBJ1-6,TRBV7-2,TGTGCCAGCAGCCTGTTGACGAGCTCCTATAATTCACCCCTCCACTTT,CASSLLTSSYNSPLHF
-,once,TRBJ2-1,TRBV20-1,TGCAGTGCCGCCTTGGACAAGGCTTTGTTCTTC,CSAALDKALFF
-,-,TRBJ2-5,TRBV5-1,TGCGCCAGCTGCCGGGAGTCAGAAGGGACCCAGTACTTC,CASCRESEGTQYF
TRBD1,-,TRBJ2-2,TRBV18,TGTGCCAGCTCACCTCTAGGCGGGACAGGGGTCACCGGGGAGCTGTTTTTT,CASSPLGGTGVTGELFF
TRBD1,-,TRBJ1-5,TRBV10-2,TGCGCCAGCAGTGTAAGGGGGGACAGCCAGCATTTT,CASSVRGDSQHF
-,-,TRBJ2-4,TRBV28,TGTGCCAGCAGTCCCACGCCGGGGAAAAACATTCAGTACTTC,CASSPTPGKNIQYF
TRBD2,-,TRBJ2-7,TRBV10-1,TGCGCCAGCAGTCCGGGACTAGCGGGAAGGGAGCAGTACTTC,CASSPGLAGREQYF
-,-,TRBJ1-1,TRBV20-1,TGCAGGCCCGGGGCAGCTGAAGCTTTCTTT,CRPGAAEAFF
-,once,TRBJ2-7,TRBV19,TGTGCCAGTAGGGCGTACGAGCAGTACTTC,CASRAYEQYF
-,-,TRBJ1-1,TRBV7-2,TGTGCCAGCAGCTTAGTAAGGTCGGGGCAAGCTGAAGCTTTCTTT,CASSLVRSGQAEAFF
TRBD1,-,TRBJ1-2,TRBV28,TGTGCCAGCAGTACCGGGACAGTATCGGACACCTTC,CASSTGTVSDTF
-,-,TRBJ2-2,TRBV28,TGTGCCAGCAGTTTACGACTATCCAACACCGGGGAGCTGTTTTTT,CASSLRLSNTGELFF
TRBD1,-,TRBJ1-4,TRBV5-1,TGCGCCAGCAGCTTTACAGGGGACGATGAAAAACTGTTTTTT,CASSFTGDDEKLFF
-,-,TRBJ1-4,TRBV27,TGTGCCAGCAGTTTCGGGGGCAGGGGAACGGAAAAACTGTTTTTT,CASSFGGRGTEKLFF
-,-,TRBJ1-5,TRBV19,TGTGCCAGTAGTATGAAGACAGGCCGTGTGGTAGGTCAGCCCCAGCATTTT,CASSMKTGRVVGQPQHF
-,-,TRBJ1-2,TRBV10-3,TGTGCCATCAGTGAGCCCCGGCGGGCCAACTATGGCTACACCTTC,CAISEPRRANYGYTF
-,-,TRBJ1-2,TRBV30,TGTGCCTGGAGTCCCGGGACAACGATGGGAGGCTACACCTTC,CAWSPGTTMGGYTF
-,-,TRBJ2-7,TRBV6-5,TGTGCCAGCGTAGGGGGACACGAGCAGTACTTC,CASVGGHEQYF
-,-,TRBJ2-1,TRBV27,TGTGCCAGCAGTTTCGGACTAAACCTCCCAGGCGGCGATGAGCAGTTCTTC,CASSFGLNLPGGDEQFF
-,-,TRBJ1-2,TRBV7-9,TGTGCCAGCAGCTTAGCGGGAGGGGCCGGCTACACCTTC,CASSLAGGAGYTF
-,-,TRBJ2-7,TRBV5-1,TGCGCCAGCAGCTTGGAACTAGCCTACGAGCAGTACTTC,CASSLELAYEQYF
-,-,TRBJ2-5,TRBV4-1,TGCGCCAGCAGCCCACGGGCTTTAATAGAGACCCAGTACTTC,CASSPRALIETQYF
-,-,TRBJ1-4,TRBV28,TGTGCCAGCAGCCCGGGGTGGGGTAATGAAAAACTGTTTTTT,CASSPGWGNEKLFF
-,-,TRBJ1-5,TRBV18,TGTGCCAGCTCACCGCGGACAGCAGACCATCAGCCCCAGCATTTT,CASSPRTADHQPQHF
-,-,TRBJ2-2,TRBV19,TGTGCCAGTAGTGTTGTCCCCGAACCCGGGGAGCTGTTTTTT,CASSVVPEPGELFF
-,-,TRBJ1-1,TRBV15,TGTGCCACCAGCAGCAGGTTGCCCGACACTGAAGCTTTCTTT,CATSSRLPDTEAFF
TRBD1,-,TRBJ1-3,TRBV7-9,TGTGCCAGCAGCTTGAGGACAGGCGGAAACACCATATATTTT,CASSLRTGGNTIYF
-,-,TRBJ2-1,TRBV7-9,TGTGCCAGCAGCTCTAACCGGAGGGAGCAGTTCTTC,CASSSNRREQFF
TRBD1,-,TRBJ2-7,TRBV27,TGTGCCACAGCTAGGACAGGAGCCTACGAGCAGTACTTC,CATARTGAYEQYF
-,-,TRBJ2-2,TRBV24-1,TGTGCCACCAGTGACGGGACGAACACCGGGGAGCTGTTTTTT,CATSDGTNTGELFF
-,-,TRBJ1-2,TRBV27,TGTGCCAGCAGCGCAGGGACCTCGAACTATGGCTACACCTTC,CASSAGTSNYGYTF
-,-,TRBJ1-4,TRBV18,TGTGCCAGCTCCCTCTCCGGGGCCCAGAATGAAAAACTGTTTTTT,CASSLSGAQNEKLFF
-,-,TRBJ2-7,TRBV5-1,TGCGCCAGCAGCTTTGGGGACGGATACGAGCAGTACTTC,CASSFGDGYEQYF
-,-,TRBJ2-1,TRBV7-3,TGTGCCAGCAGCTTAAGTGCGGGAATATCCTACAATGAGCAGTTCTTC,CASSLSAGISYNEQFF
-,-,TRBJ1-4,TRBV5-4,TGTGCCAGCAGCTTGGCCGGGGCAAACGAAAAACTGTTTTTT,CASSLAGANEKLFF
-,once,TRBJ1-6,TRBV9,TGTGCCAGCAGCGTAGACGATCAGGGGTGGTCACCCCTCCACTTT,CASSVDDQGWSPLHF
TRBD1,-,TRBJ1-3,TRBV7-2,TGTGCCAGCAGCCCGGGACAGGGGGGAAACACCATATATTTT,CASSPGQGGNTIYF
-,-,TRBJ1-5,TRBV19,TGTGCCAGTAGTATGCAGCCCAATCAGCCCCAGCATTTT,CASSMQPNQPQHF
-,-,TRBJ2-7,TRBV27,TGTGCCAGCAGTTCCTGGGACGGACTCTACGAGCAGTACTTC,CASSSWDGLYEQYF
TRBD2,-,TRBJ2-1,TRBV19,TGTGCCAGTAGTGTTACTAGCGGGAGCTCGAATGAGCAGTTCTTC,CASSVTSGSSNEQFF
TRBD1,-,TRBJ1-2,TRBV19,TGTGCCAGTAGTAACCTACAGGGGGCTTATGGCTACACCTTC,CASSNLQGAYGYTF
TRBD1,-,TRBJ1-6,TRBV12-5,TGTGCTAGTGGTTTGTCAGGGGGCCGAAGGAGCTCCTATAATTCACCCCTCCACTTT,CASGLSGGRRSSYNSPLHF
TRBD2,once,TRBJ2-7,TRBV24-1,TGTGCCACCAGTGATTTGCAGACTAGCGGGAGAGTCTACGAGCAGTACTTC,CATSDLQTSGRVYEQYF
-,-,TRBJ2-7,TRBV2,TGTGCCAGCAGTGAAATGGACGCCAGATCCTACGAGCAGTACTTC,CASSEMDARSYEQYF
-,-,TRBJ2-6,TRBV19,TGTGCCAGTAGTATCCGGGGCGCTGGGGCCAACGTCCTGACTTTC,CASSIRGAGANVLTF
-,-,TRBJ2-7,TRBV12-5,TGTGCTAGTGGTTTGGTACTTTACGAGCAGTACTTC,CASGLVLYEQYF
TRBD1,-,TRBJ2-7,TRBV28,TGTGCCAGCAGTACCCGGGACAGTGCCTACGAGCAGTACTTC,CASSTRDSAYEQYF
-,-,TRBJ2-2,TRBV9,TGTGCCAGCAGCCACGAGCGGGCGAACACCGGGGAGCTGTTTTTT,CASSHERANTGELFF
-,-,TRBJ1-1,TRBV10-1,TGCGCCAGCTCCCCGGGGTGGATGAACACTGAAGCTTTCTTT,CASSPGWMNTEAFF
-,-,TRBJ1-4,TRBV6-5,TGTGCCAGCAGGACCGGGACAACTAATGAAAAACTGTTTTTT,CASRTGTTNEKLFF